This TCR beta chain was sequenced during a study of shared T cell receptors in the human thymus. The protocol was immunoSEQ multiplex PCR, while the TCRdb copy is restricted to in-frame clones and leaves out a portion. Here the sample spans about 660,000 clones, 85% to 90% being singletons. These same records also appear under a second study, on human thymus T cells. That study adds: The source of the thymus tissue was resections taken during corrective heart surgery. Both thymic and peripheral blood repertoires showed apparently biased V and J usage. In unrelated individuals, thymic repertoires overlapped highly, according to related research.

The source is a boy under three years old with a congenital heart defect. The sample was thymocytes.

The CDR3 protein is CASSLASEGAREETQYF. The CDR3 nucleotides read TGTGCCAGCAGCTTGGCCAGCGAGGGGGCAAGGGAGGAGACCCAGTACTTC. This rearrangement joins TRBV5-4 to TRBJ2-5, with 7 bases lining up with TRBD1. The V gene end was trimmed by 0 bases and the J gene end by 5 bases; junction bases not matched to a gene: 13. The germline CDR1 and CDR2 sequences are SGHNT and YYREEE (reference sequence). The CDR3 has 17 amino acids.